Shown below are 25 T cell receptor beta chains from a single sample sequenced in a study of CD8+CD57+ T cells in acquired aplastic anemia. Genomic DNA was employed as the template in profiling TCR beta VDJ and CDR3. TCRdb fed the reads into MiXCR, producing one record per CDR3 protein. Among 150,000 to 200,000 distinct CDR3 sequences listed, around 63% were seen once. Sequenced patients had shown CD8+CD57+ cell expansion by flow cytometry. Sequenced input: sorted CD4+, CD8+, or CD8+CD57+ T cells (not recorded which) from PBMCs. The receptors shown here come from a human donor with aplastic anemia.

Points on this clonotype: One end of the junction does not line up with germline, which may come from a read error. CDR3 residues: CAGSLSGASYEQYF. The CDR3 nucleotides are TGTGCCGGCAGCTTATCAGGGGCAAGTTACGAGCAGTACTTC. J is TRBJ2-7 and V is TRBV13, with D maybe TRBD1 (6 bases). The CDR3 is 14 residues long. CDR1 is PRHDT, CDR2 FYEKMQ, per germline (reference sequence). Drawing the rest from reference TRBV13 and TRBJ2-7, the complete variable domain is AAGVIQSPRHLIKEKRETATLKCYPIPRHDTVYWYQQGPGQDPQFLISFYEKMQSDKGSIPDRFSAQQFSDYHSELNMSSLELGDSALYFCAGSLSGASYEQYFGPGTRLTVT.

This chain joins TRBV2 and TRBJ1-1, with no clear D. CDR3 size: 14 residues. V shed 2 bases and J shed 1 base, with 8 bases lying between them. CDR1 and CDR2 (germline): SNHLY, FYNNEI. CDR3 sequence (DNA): TGTGCCAGCAGTGAAAGGGCGGCGAACACTGAAGCTTTCTTT. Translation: CASSERAANTEAFF.

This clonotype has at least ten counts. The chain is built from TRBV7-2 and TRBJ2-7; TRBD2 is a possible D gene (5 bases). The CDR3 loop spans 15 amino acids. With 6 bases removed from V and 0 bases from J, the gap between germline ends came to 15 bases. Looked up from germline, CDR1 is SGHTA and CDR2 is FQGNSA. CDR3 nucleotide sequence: TGTGCCAGCAGTGTTCCGGGAACGAGCTCCTACGAGCAGTACTTC. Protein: CASSVPGTSSYEQYF.

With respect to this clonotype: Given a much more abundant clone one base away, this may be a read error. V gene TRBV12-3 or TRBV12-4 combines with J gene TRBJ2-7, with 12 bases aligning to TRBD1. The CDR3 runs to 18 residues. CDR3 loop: CASSFPGLGQGARYERYF. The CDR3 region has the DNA TGTGCCAGCAGTTTTCCCGGGTTGGGACAGGGGGCAAGGTACGAGCGGTACTTC.

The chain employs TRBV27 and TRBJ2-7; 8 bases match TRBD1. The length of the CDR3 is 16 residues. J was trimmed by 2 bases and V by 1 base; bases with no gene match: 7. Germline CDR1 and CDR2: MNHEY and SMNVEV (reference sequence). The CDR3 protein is CASSLLGQDGPYEQYF. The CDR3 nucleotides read TGTGCCAGCAGTTTATTGGGACAGGATGGCCCCTACGAGCAGTACTTC.

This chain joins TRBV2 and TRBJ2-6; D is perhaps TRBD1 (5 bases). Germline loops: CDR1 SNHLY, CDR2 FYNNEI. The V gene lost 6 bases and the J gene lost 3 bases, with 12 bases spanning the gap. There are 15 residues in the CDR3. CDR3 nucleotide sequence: TGTGCCAGCAGCGAACTACAGGATGGGGCCAACGTCCTGACTTTC. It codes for CASSELQDGANVLTF.

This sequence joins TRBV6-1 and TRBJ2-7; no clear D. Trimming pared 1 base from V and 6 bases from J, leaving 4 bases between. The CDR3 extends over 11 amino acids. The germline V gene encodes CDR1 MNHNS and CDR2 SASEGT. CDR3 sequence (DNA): TGTGCCAGCAGTGAAGGGGGCGAGCAGTACTTC. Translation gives CASSEGGEQYF.

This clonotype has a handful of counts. DNA for the CDR3: TGTGCCAGCAGCATCCAGCGGGGGCCCAACAATGAGCAGTTCTTC. As protein: CASSIQRGPNNEQFF. This rearrangement joins TRBV7-2 to TRBJ2-1; 8 bases align to TRBD2. Germline lookup yields CDR1 SGHTA and CDR2 FQGNSA. The CDR3 covers 15 residues. J gave up 5 bases and V 5 bases, and 8 bases lay outside the gene matches.

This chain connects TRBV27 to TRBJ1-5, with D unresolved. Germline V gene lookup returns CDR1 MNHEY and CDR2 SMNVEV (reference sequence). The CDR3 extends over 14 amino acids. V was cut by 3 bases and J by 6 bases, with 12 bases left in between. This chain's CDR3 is CASSLGGPGQPQHF. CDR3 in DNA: TGTGCCAGCAGTTTGGGAGGTCCCGGTCAGCCCCAGCATTTT.

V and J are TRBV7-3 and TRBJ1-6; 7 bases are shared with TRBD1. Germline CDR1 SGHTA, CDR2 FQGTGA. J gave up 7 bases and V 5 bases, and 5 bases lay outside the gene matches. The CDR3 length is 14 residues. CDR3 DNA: TGTGCCAGCAGCAAGGACAGGCTAAATTCACCCCTCCACTTT. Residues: CASSKDRLNSPLHF.

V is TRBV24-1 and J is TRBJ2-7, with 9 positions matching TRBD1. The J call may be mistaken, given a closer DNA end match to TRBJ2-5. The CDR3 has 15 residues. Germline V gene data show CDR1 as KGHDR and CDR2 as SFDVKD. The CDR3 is CATSRGTGWQETQYF. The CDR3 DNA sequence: TGTGCCACCAGTAGAGGGACAGGGTGGCAAGAGACCCAGTACTTC.

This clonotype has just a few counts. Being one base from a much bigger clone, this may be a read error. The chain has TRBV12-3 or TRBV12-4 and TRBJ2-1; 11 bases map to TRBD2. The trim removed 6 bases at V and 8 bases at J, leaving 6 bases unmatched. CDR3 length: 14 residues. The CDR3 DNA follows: TGTGCCAGCAGGTGGATTAGCGGGGGGGATGAGCAGTTCTTC. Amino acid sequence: CASRWISGGDEQFF.

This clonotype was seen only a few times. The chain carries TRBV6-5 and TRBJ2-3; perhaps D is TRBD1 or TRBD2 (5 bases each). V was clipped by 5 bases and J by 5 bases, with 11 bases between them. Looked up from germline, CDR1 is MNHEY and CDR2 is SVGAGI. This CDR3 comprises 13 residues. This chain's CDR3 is CASSPGRGDTQYF. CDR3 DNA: TGTGCCAGCAGTCCGGGGCGCGGAGATACGCAGTATTTT.

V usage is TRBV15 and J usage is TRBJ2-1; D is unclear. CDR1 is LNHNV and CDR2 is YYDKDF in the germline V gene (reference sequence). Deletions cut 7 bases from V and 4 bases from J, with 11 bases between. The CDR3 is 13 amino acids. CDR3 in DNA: TGTGCCACCACCAGTCCCACGTACAATGAGCAGTTCTTC. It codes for CATTSPTYNEQFF.

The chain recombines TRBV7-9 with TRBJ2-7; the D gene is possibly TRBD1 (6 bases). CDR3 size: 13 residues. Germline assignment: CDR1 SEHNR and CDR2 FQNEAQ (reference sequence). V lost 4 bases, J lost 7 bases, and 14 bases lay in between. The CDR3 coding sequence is TGTGCCAGCAGCTACCGGACAGCCAAGGAGCAGTACTTC. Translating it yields CASSYRTAKEQYF.

The DNA of the CDR3 is TGCAGCCAAGTTTTGGACAGGGATAATTCACCCCTCCACTTT. Protein: CSQVLDRDNSPLHF. The V and J genes are TRBV20-1 and TRBJ1-6, with TRBD1 identical over 8 bases. The CDR3 covers 14 residues. Germline lookup yields CDR1 DFQATT and CDR2 SNEGSKA (reference sequence).

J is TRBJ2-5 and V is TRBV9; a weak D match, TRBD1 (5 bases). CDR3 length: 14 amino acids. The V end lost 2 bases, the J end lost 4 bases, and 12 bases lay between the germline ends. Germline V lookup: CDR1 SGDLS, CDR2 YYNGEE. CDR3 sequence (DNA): TGTGCCAGCAGCGTCAGGTGGGGCTTAGAGACCCAGTACTTC. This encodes CASSVRWGLETQYF.

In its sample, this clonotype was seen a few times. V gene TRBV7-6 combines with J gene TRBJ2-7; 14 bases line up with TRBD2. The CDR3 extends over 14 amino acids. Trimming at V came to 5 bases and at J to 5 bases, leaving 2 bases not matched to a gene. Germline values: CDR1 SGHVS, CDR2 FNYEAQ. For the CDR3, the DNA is TGTGCCAGCAGCCGACTAGCGGGGGGGAACGAGCAGTACTTC. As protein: CASSRLAGGNEQYF.

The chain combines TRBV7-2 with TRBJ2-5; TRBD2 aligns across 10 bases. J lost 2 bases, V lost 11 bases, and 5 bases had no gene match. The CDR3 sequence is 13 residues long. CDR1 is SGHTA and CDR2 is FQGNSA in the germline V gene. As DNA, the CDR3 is TGTGCCGGCAAACTAGCGGGACAAGAGACCCAGTACTTC. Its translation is CAGKLAGQETQYF.

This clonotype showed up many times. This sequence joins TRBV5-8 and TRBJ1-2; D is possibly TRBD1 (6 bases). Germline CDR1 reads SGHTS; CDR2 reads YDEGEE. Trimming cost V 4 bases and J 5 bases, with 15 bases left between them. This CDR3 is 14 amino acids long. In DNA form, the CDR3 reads TGTGCCAGCAGCAATCGACAGGCCTCTTATGGCTACACCTTC. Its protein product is CASSNRQASYGYTF.

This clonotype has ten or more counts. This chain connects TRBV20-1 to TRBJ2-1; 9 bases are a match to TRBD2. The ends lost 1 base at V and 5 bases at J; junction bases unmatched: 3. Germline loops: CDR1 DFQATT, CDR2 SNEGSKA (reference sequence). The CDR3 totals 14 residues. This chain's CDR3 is CSARGLAANNEQFF. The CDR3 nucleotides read TGCAGTGCTAGAGGACTAGCGGCCAACAATGAGCAGTTCTTC.

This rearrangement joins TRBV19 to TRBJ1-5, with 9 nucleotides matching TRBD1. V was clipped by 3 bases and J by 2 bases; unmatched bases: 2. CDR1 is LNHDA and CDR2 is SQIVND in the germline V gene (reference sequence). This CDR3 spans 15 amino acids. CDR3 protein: CASSIDRGGNQPQHF. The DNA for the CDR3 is TGTGCCAGTAGTATTGACAGGGGGGGCAATCAGCCCCAGCATTTT.

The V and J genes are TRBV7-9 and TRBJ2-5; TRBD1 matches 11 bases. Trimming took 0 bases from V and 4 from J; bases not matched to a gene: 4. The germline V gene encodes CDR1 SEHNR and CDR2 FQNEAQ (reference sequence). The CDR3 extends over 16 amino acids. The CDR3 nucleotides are TGTGCCAGCAGCTTAGCGAATGGGACAGGGGGAGAGACCCAGTACTTC. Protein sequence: CASSLANGTGGETQYF.

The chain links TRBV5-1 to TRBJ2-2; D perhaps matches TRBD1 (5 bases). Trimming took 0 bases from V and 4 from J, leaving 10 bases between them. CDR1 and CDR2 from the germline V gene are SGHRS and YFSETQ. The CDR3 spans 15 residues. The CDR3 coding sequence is TGCGCCAGCAGCTTGGCGCAGGGATTCACCGGGGAGCTGTTTTTT. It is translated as CASSLAQGFTGELFF.

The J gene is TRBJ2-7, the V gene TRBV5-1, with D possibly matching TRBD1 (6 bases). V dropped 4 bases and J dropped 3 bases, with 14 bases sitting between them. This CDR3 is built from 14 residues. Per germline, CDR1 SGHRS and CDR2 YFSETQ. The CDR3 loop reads CASSRQDSDYEQYF. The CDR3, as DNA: TGCGCCAGCAGCCGACAGGACAGTGACTACGAGCAGTACTTC.